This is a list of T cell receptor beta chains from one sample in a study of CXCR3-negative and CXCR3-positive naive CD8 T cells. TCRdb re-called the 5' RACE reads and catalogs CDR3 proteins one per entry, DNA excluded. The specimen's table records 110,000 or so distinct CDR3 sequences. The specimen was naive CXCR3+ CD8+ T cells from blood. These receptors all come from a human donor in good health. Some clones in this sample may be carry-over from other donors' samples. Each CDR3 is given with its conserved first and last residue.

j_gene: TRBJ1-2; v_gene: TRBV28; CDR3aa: CASSFLGGGNYGYTF
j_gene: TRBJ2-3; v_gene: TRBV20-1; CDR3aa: CSADLTLALTDTQYF
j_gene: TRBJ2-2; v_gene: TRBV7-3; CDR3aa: CASSLTPEPGENLDTGELFF
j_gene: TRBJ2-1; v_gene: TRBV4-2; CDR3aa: CASGGNPVVEQFF
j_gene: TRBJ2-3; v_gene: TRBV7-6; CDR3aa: CASSSPLTSGSITDTQYF
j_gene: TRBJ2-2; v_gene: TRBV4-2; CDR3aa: CASSQEEEGLSTGELFF
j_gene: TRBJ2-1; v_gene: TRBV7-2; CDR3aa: CASSTSAPGGYNEQFF
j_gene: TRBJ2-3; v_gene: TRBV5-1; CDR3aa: CASLPRASGGADTQYF
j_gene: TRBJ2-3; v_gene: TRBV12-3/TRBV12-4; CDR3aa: CASSFYSTDTQYF
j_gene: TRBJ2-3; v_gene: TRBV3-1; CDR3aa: CASSQGAVVASTDTQYF
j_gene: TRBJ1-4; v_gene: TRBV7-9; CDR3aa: CASSSTGSTNEKLFF
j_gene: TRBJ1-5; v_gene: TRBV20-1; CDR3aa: CSARDRMSNQPQHF
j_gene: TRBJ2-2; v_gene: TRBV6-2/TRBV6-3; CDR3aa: CASTPGAGGPTGELFF
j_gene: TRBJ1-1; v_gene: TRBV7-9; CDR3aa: CASSTGVGQNTEAFF
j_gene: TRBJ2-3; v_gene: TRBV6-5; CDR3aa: CASSPTRSSTDTQYF
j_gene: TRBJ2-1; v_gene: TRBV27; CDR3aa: CASSLDGSYNEQFF
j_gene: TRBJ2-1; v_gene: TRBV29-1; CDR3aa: CSGSGGNEQFF
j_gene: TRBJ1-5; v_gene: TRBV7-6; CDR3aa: CASSPLQRQVDQPQHF
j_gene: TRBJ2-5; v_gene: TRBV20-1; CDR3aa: CSARDTQGAGETQYF
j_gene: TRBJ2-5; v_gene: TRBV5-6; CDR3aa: CASNPWTGVKETQYF
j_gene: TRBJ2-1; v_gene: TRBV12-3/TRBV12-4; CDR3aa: CASSLSGSYNEQFF
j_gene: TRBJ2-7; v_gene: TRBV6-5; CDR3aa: CASSPSWSYEQYF
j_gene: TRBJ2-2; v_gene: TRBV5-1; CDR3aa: CASSPGTSGHTGELFF
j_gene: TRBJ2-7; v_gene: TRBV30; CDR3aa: CAWSDPWAPYEQYF